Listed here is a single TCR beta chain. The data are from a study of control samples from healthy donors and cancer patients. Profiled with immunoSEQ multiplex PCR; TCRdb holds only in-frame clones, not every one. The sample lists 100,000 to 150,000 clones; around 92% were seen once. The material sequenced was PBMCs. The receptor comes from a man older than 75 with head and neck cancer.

In DNA, the CDR3 is TGTGCCAGTAGTATGGGGAATGGGAACACTGAAGCTTTCTTT. It translates to CASSMGNGNTEAFF. The J gene is TRBJ1-1, the V gene TRBV19, with D hard to call. This CDR3 contains 14 residues. V dropped 3 bases and J dropped 1 base, with 9 bases sitting between them. Per the germline V gene, CDR1 is LNHDA and CDR2 is SQIVND (reference sequence).